This T cell receptor (beta chain) was identified in a study of CD8 T cells in Susac syndrome (dated by TCRdb to the late 2010s). Broadly, across the study: Whether CD8+ T cell activation and differentiation in Susac syndrome was antigen driven was tested using repertoire sequencing. The paper's findings and limits, for the study overall: The study acknowledged that relatively few individuals were included in the TCR sequencing and HLA analysis.

Peripheral blood CD8+ and CD4+ T cells from healthy donors, Susac syndrome patients and multiple sclerosis patients were profiled by high-throughput TCR beta sequencing. The multiple sclerosis controls were treatment-naive patients whose relapsing-remitting disease, either stable or active, fulfilled the revised McDonald criteria. CD8+ TEMRA cells were enriched by FACS, while bulk CD8+ and CD4+ T cells were purified by magnetic negative isolation. Blood was collected in EDTA tubes and processed within 24 hours, with PBMCs isolated through density gradient centrifugation. PBMCs destined for TCR sequencing were cryopreserved in liquid nitrogen and later thawed in a 37 °C water bath. The sorted or isolated CD4+, CD8+ and CD8+ TEMRA cells reached a purity of at least 90%. Details on this clonotype: What antigen it recognizes has not been identified. Base qualities are not provided; no much larger clone lies one nucleotide away.

The CDR3 goes from the cysteine to the phenylalanine over 15 residues. Kept here is only the CDR3 DNA, which spans 45 bases and is read in frame from base 1. In the germline V gene (reference sequence), CDR1 corresponds to LNHDA and CDR2 to SQIVND. Trimming removed 5 bases from V and 5 bases from J; the gene matches leave 5 bases unexplained. RNA was extracted using the RNeasy kit, and about 0.45 to 1 microgram was reverse transcribed with random hexamers. TCR beta CDR3 regions were amplified with the immunoSEQ multiplex PCR assay covering 54 Vbeta and 13 Jbeta segments. PCR amplification bias was corrected using a synthetic template baseline for primer optimization and computational correction. From the authors' description of their analysis: Reads were annotated to V, D and J genes per IMGT and analyzed with immunoSEQ Analyzer, keeping only productive sequences. Clonality was computed as one minus Shannon entropy normalized by log2 of the number of productive unique sequences. For each patient and control, public and private clones were evaluated among the 100 most prevalent clones. Susac-specific clones were defined as absent from healthy and MS cohorts, about 1,100 published viral clones and other ImmuneACCESS disease sequences. TCRdb took the public reads, trimmed them with fastp at Q25, ran MiXCR for clone calling and kept in-frame beta chains. Each CDR3 protein appears once, grouped with its most common genes and DNA. V and J calls and clone size were set by TCRdb, not the authors. Across this sample there are 200,000 or so distinct CDR3 sequences, with nearly 97% seen only once. Approximately 0.09% of the sample lies in the top ten.

What was sequenced was CD4+ T cells from PBMCs. The TCR sequence derives from a human donor with multiple sclerosis. Recombination joined TRBV19 with TRBJ2-2, and 10 junctional nucleotides match TRBD1. The CDR3 protein: CASSDRGRGTGELFF. In nucleotides, the sequence is TGTGCCAGTAGTGACAGGGGGCGAGGTACCGGGGAGCTGTTTTTT. The full variable domain, completed from the reference TRBV19 and TRBJ2-2 proteins outside the CDR3, reads DGGITQSPKYLFRKEGQNVTLSCEQNLNHDAMYWYRQDPGQGLRLIYYSQIVNDFQKGDIAEGYSVSREKKESFPLTVTSAQKNPTAFYLCASSDRGRGTGELFFGEGSRLTVL.